This T cell receptor beta chain was obtained from a study of blood T cells in healthy people across ages. Primers used in a second PCR of about 6 to 11 cycles were a sample-barcoded 5' primer and a J-beta primer mix. Every cDNA was tagged by a template-switch adaptor with 12 random nucleotides. TCRdb fed the 5' RACE reads into MiXCR, producing one record per CDR3 protein. Of about 560,000 distinct CDR3 sequences listed, about 27% are singletons. The same sample was also studied in work on T cells of mothers and their children.

Specimen: blood. This clonotype was obtained from a boy between 2 and 10 years old in good health.

CDR3 protein: CASRRDSGNTIYF. The DNA for the CDR3 is TGTGCCAGCAGGAGGGACAGCGGAAACACCATATATTTT. V gene TRBV2 combines with J gene TRBJ1-3; 7 nucleotides match TRBD1. The CDR3 runs to 13 residues. V shed 6 bases, J shed 4 bases, and the junction held 3 bases outside the gene matches. Germline CDR1 reads SNHLY; CDR2 reads FYNNEI.